This T cell receptor (beta chain) was sequenced for a study of OX40 agonist ivuxolimab in advanced cancers. Points from the study as a whole: The study did not work out the antigen specificity of the expanded peripheral T cells.

Excluded were patients having autoimmune disease history or systemic immunosuppression. The CDR3 consists of 14 residues. The V segment lost 3 bases and the J segment 6 bases; nucleotides outside the gene matches: 3. Germline CDR1 reads SNHLY; CDR2 reads FYNNEI. Repertoires were generated with immunoSEQ multiplex PCR, while TCRdb's copy carries only in-frame clones and drops some. The sample shows tens of thousands of clones, about 80% of them seen only once. A note on this clone: What it recognizes is unknown.

The specimen comprised CD4+ or CD8+ T cells sorted from blood, sampled in a trial of the OX40 agonist ivuxolimab. The clonotype was recovered from an adult with an advanced solid tumor such as melanoma, head and neck, liver or kidney cancer. The rearrangement uses TRBV2 and TRBJ1-5, with 9 bases lining up with TRBD1. The CDR3 DNA reads TGTGCCAGCAGTGAGGGACAGGGCCCTCAGCCCCAGCATTTT. Translating gives CASSEGQGPQPQHF.